Presented here are 17 T cell receptor beta chains from one specimen sequenced in a study of cytomegalovirus exposure and HLA in healthy donors. Primers: 60 Vbeta forward and 13 Jbeta reverse. Here immunoSEQ multiplex PCR was the method, and the copy in TCRdb shows in-frame clones only, minus some. The table includes 110,000 to 150,000 clones, about four fifths detected once. Sequenced sample: PBMCs. These receptors originate from a middle-aged man in good health and CMV-seronegative.

CDR3 sequence: CASSTGYQETQYF. CDR3 nucleotides: TGCGCCAGCAGCACCGGGTACCAAGAGACCCAGTACTTC. This chain joins TRBV5-1 and TRBJ2-5; D uncertain. The germline gives CDR1 SGHRS, CDR2 YFSETQ. V was cut by 4 bases and J by 0 bases, with 7 bases left in between. There are 13 residues in the CDR3.

The genes are TRBV29-1 and TRBJ2-1, with TRBD1 matching over 7 bases. The CDR3 consists of 15 residues. Germline trimming cut 7 bases from V and 7 bases from J; bases unmatched to any gene: 16. Germline-derived CDR1 and CDR2 are SQVTM and ANQGSEA. CDR3 DNA: TGCAGCGCCGTCCAGGACAGGCCTCGCACGAATGAGCAGTTCTTC. This sequence encodes CSAVQDRPRTNEQFF.

The chain is built from TRBV4-2 and TRBJ1-4; D gene unclear. Per germline, CDR1 LGHNA and CDR2 YNFKEQ. V dropped 2 bases and J dropped 0 bases, with 10 bases sitting between them. This CDR3 is built from 16 residues. The CDR3 sequence is CASSQSQAPTNEKLFF. In DNA form, the CDR3 reads TGTGCCAGCAGCCAATCCCAGGCCCCAACTAATGAAAAACTGTTTTTT.

The chain uses TRBV18 and TRBJ1-2, with 7 bases matching TRBD1. The CDR3 has 14 residues. J lost 4 bases, V lost 6 bases, and 8 bases had no gene match. The germline CDR1 and CDR2 sequences are KGHSH and LQKENI. Here the CDR3 reads CASSSNRGSYGYTF. As DNA, the CDR3 is TGTGCCAGCTCGTCCAACAGGGGAAGCTATGGCTACACCTTC. The variable domain in full, completed from reference TRBV18 and TRBJ1-2, reads NAGVMQNPRHLVRRRGQEARLRCSPMKGHSHVYWYRQLPEEGLKFMVYLQKENIIDESGMPKERFSAEFPKEGPSILRIQQVVRGDSAAYFCASSSNRGSYGYTFGSGTRLTVV.

This clone appeared a single time. This chain connects TRBV19 to TRBJ1-1, with D perhaps matching TRBD1 (5 bases). Trimming removed 5 bases at V and 4 bases at J, with 20 bases between. The CDR3 covers 16 residues. Germline V gene sequence: CDR1 LNHDA, CDR2 SQIVND (reference sequence). The CDR3 loop is CASSPRGAGSGTEAFF. For the CDR3, the DNA is TGTGCCAGTAGTCCCAGAGGCGCAGGGTCAGGCACTGAAGCTTTCTTT. Full variable domain (remainder filled in from reference TRBV19 and TRBJ1-1): DGGITQSPKYLFRKEGQNVTLSCEQNLNHDAMYWYRQDPGQGLRLIYYSQIVNDFQKGDIAEGYSVSREKKESFPLTVTSAQKNPTAFYLCASSPRGAGSGTEAFFGQGTRLTVV.

The chain has TRBV18 and TRBJ2-5, with TRBD2 matching over 8 bases. The length of the CDR3 is 15 residues. Germline loops: CDR1 KGHSH, CDR2 LQKENI. The junction had 5 bases not matched to a gene; V was cut back by 3 bases and J by 2 bases. In DNA, the CDR3 is TGTGCCAGCTCACCCCCGGGGGGGCGACAAGAGACCCAGTACTTC. This codes for CASSPPGGRQETQYF.

The rearrangement uses TRBV5-4 and TRBJ2-5; 7 bases are shared with TRBD1. In germline, CDR1 is SGHNT, CDR2 YYREEE (reference sequence). The CDR3 contains 14 residues. Trimming cost V 4 bases and J 2 bases; bases outside gene matches: 5. CDR3 sequence reads: CASSLGQSQETQYF. CDR3 nucleotide sequence: TGTGCCAGCAGCCTGGGACAGTCGCAAGAGACCCAGTACTTC.

J is TRBJ2-7 and V is TRBV30; no definite D call. CDR1 is GTSNPN, CDR2 SVGIG, per germline (reference sequence). V was cut by 4 bases and J by 2 bases, with 12 bases left in between. This CDR3 has 13 amino acids. CDR3 loop: CAWTMTRAYEQYF. CDR3 nucleotide sequence: TGTGCCTGGACCATGACCCGGGCCTACGAGCAGTACTTC.

J is TRBJ1-4 and V is TRBV2; D unresolved. CDR3 size: 14 residues. The V and J ends lost 6 bases and 0 bases respectively, with 8 bases between them. Germline V lookup: CDR1 SNHLY, CDR2 FYNNEI. CDR3 residues: CASRVHTTNEKLFF. The CDR3 nucleotides read TGTGCCAGCAGGGTACATACAACTAATGAAAAACTGTTTTTT.

CDR3 DNA: TGTGCCAGTAGTCTCAGGGGATTTGGTTGGGACACTGAAGCTTTCTTT. It specifies CASSLRGFGWDTEAFF. This rearrangement joins TRBV19 to TRBJ1-1, with D possibly being TRBD1 (6 bases). Trimming stripped 5 bases from V and 3 bases from J, with 19 bases between. Germline-derived CDR1 and CDR2 are LNHDA and SQIVND (reference sequence). The CDR3 loop spans 16 amino acids.

Remarks on this clone: The same CDR3 arises from other DNA sequences in this sample as well. The gene calls are TRBV5-1 and TRBJ1-1, with TRBD1 identical over 8 bases. This CDR3 has 16 amino acids. V dropped 2 bases and J dropped 3; count of bases not matched to a gene: 9. Germline lookup yields CDR1 SGHRS and CDR2 YFSETQ. CDR3 nucleotide sequence: TGCGCCAGCAGCTTACTGGACAGGGTGGGGCACACTGAAGCTTTCTTT. Translating gives CASSLLDRVGHTEAFF.

The rearrangement joins TRBV30 to TRBJ1-3; D is uncertain. Between the trimmed V and J ends, which lost 1 base and 3 bases, there was a span of 7 bases. The CDR3 has 13 residues. The germline V gene has CDR1 GTSNPN and CDR2 SVGIG (reference sequence). CDR3 protein: CAWSAQLGNTIYF. The CDR3, as DNA: TGTGCCTGGAGTGCCCAACTTGGAAACACCATATATTTT. The whole variable domain, filled in from reference TRBV30 and TRBJ1-3, reads SQTIHQWPATLVQPVGSPLSLECTVEGTSNPNLYWYRQAAGRGLQLLFYSVGIGQISSEVPQNLSASRPQDRQFILSSKKLLLSDSGFYLCAWSAQLGNTIYFGEGSWLTVV.

With regard to this clone: This sample includes further DNA sequences coding for the same CDR3. The chain carries TRBV10-3 and TRBJ1-5; D perhaps matches TRBD1 (6 bases). V lost 10 bases, J lost 5 bases, and 15 bases lay in between. This CDR3 is built from 13 residues. Germline loops: CDR1 ENHRY, CDR2 SYGVKD. CDR3 loop: CATTDSTYQPQHF. Written as DNA, the CDR3 is TGTGCCACCACGGACAGCACTTATCAGCCCCAGCATTTT.

The chain joins TRBV6-1 to TRBJ1-5; a possible D gene is TRBD1 (5 bases). Germline assignment: CDR1 MNHNS and CDR2 SASEGT. CDR3 length: 15 amino acids. V lost 1 base to trimming and J lost 6 bases, with 13 bases between them. The CDR3 DNA follows: TGTGCCAGCAGTGAAGGACGGCAGGGTACTCAGCCCCAGCATTTT. The encoded protein is CASSEGRQGTQPQHF.

This chain joins TRBV27 and TRBJ2-2; D call uncertain. The CDR3 runs 12 residues. V was clipped by 8 bases and J by 5 bases, with 9 bases between them. CDR1 is MNHEY, CDR2 SMNVEV, per germline (reference sequence). CDR3 nucleotides: TGTGCCAGCCGAACTTGGACCGGGGAGCTGTTTTTT. Translating it yields CASRTWTGELFF.

This chain uses TRBV25-1 with TRBJ2-5, with a weak D call TRBD1 (6 bases). V dropped 2 bases and J dropped 2 bases, with 18 bases sitting between them. Germline assignment: CDR1 MGHDK and CDR2 SYGVNS. The CDR3 covers 17 residues. The chain's CDR3 is CASSEPTPGHPQETQYF. CDR3 bases: TGTGCCAGCAGTGAACCCACCCCGGGACACCCGCAAGAGACCCAGTACTTC.

The V call is TRBV5-1, the J call TRBJ2-3; no reliable D call. Germline V gene lookup returns CDR1 SGHRS and CDR2 YFSETQ. The CDR3 runs to 13 residues. V shed 0 bases and J shed 2 bases, with 4 bases lying between them. CDR3 bases: TGCGCCAGCAGCTTGGAACACACAGATACGCAGTATTTT. Encoded protein: CASSLEHTDTQYF. Based on the CDR3 plus reference TRBV5-1 and TRBJ2-3, the full variable domain is KAGVTQTPRYLIKTRGQQVTLSCSPISGHRSVSWYQQTPGQGLQFLFEYFSETQRNKGNFPGRFSGRQFSNSRSEMNVSTLELGDSALYLCASSLEHTDTQYFGPGTRLTVL.